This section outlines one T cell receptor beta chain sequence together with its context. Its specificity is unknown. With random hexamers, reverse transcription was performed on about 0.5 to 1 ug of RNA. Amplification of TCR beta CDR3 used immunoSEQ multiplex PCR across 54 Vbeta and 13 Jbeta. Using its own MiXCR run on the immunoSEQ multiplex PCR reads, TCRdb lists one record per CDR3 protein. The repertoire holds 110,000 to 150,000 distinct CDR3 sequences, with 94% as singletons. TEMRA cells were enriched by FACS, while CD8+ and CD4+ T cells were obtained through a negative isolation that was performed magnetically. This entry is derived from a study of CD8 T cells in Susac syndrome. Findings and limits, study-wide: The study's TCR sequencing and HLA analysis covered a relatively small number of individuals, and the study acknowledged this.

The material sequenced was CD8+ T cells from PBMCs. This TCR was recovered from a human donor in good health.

CDR3 sequence (DNA): TGTGCCAGCAGCCAAGATCCCGGGGGAGATACGCAGTATTTT. Translation: CASSQDPGGDTQYF. The chain couples TRBV14 to TRBJ2-3; possible D gene TRBD2, 6 bases. V lost 0 bases and J lost 5, with 9 bases in between. The CDR3 length is 14 residues. Germline CDR1 reads SGHDN; CDR2 reads FVKESK.